Presented here are 21 T cell receptor beta chains from one specimen sequenced in a study of cytomegalovirus exposure and HLA in healthy donors. PCR involved 60 Vbeta and 13 Jbeta primers. Generated by immunoSEQ multiplex PCR, the TCRdb table keeps only in-frame clones and is missing some. The table includes some 140,000 clones, about 85% detected once. The sequenced material came from PBMCs. The receptors were sampled from a woman aged 25 to 39 in good health and CMV-seropositive.

The rearrangement uses TRBV5-1 and TRBJ2-5; the match to TRBD2 covers 8 bases. CDR1 SGHRS and CDR2 YFSETQ come from the germline V gene. The CDR3 totals 16 residues. Trimming removed 5 bases from V and 1 base from J; junction bases left unmatched: 10. For the CDR3, the DNA is TGCGCCAGCAGTCGGGGGGGGGCGTTCCTCCAAGAGACCCAGTACTTC. Translating gives CASSRGGAFLQETQYF.

The chain links TRBV7-8 to TRBJ1-1, with D perhaps matching TRBD1 (5 bases). From germline, CDR1 is SGHVS and CDR2 FQNEAQ. The CDR3 length is 15 residues. Trimming took off 4 bases at V and 0 bases at J, with 12 bases between the two ends. CDR3 nucleotides: TGTGCCAGCAGCTCCCGCCTGGGGCTGAACACTGAAGCTTTCTTT. Amino acids: CASSSRLGLNTEAFF.

The chain employs TRBV10-3 and TRBJ1-2; D may be TRBD1 (5 bases). The CDR3 has 13 residues. V was clipped by 0 bases and J by 4 bases, with 6 bases between them. Germline lookup yields CDR1 ENHRY and CDR2 SYGVKD. CDR3 protein: CAISESTAYGYTF. The CDR3 nucleotides read TGTGCCATCAGTGAGTCGACAGCCTATGGCTACACCTTC.

The chain employs TRBV18 and TRBJ2-7; possibly TRBD1 for D (6 bases). The CDR3 is 17 residues long. With 0 bases removed from V and 2 bases from J, the gap between germline ends came to 17 bases. CDR1 is KGHSH, CDR2 LQKENI, per germline. CDR3 in amino acids: CASSPPGAGARAYEQYF. CDR3 sequence (DNA): TGTGCCAGCTCACCACCGGGGGCAGGGGCGCGGGCCTACGAGCAGTACTTC.

V gene TRBV5-1 combines with J gene TRBJ1-1; TRBD1 matches at 11 bases. The germline CDR1 and CDR2 sequences are SGHRS and YFSETQ. The CDR3 spans 16 residues. J lost 5 bases, V lost 2 bases, and 8 bases had no gene match. In DNA form, the CDR3 reads TGCGCCAGCAGCTTTCGGACAGGGGGCGGAGGTACTGAAGCTTTCTTT. Protein product: CASSFRTGGGGTEAFF.

As for this clone: Compared with germline, one end of the junction differs, possibly owing to a read error. The rearrangement joins TRBV7-3 to TRBJ2-7, with 8 bases that match TRBD2. Germline lookup yields CDR1 SGHTA and CDR2 FQGTGA. The length of the CDR3 is 13 residues. The CDR3 loop reads CASSSREGLKTSF. The CDR3 DNA reads as TGTGCCAGCAGCTCCCGGGAGGGACTCAAGACCTCTTTC. Together with reference TRBV7-3 and TRBJ2-7, the CDR3 gives the full variable domain: GAGVSQTPSNKVTEKGKYVELRCDPISGHTALYWYRQSLGQGPEFLIYFQGTGAADDSGLPNDRFFAVRPEGSVSTLKIQRTERGDSAVYLCASSSREGLKTSFGPGTRLTVT.

This rearrangement joins TRBV28 to TRBJ1-2; TRBD1 aligns across 10 bases. This CDR3 region has 14 residues. Germline V gene data show CDR1 as MDHEN and CDR2 as SYDVKM. J gave up 8 bases and V 2 bases, and 5 bases lay outside the gene matches. The CDR3 bases are TGTGCCAGCAGTTTAAAGACAGGGGGCAGGGGCTACACCTTC. Protein product: CASSLKTGGRGYTF.

This sequence joins TRBV7-9 and TRBJ2-2, with a weak D call TRBD2 (6 bases). Germline loops: CDR1 SEHNR, CDR2 FQNEAQ (reference sequence). The CDR3 is 13 residues long. The V end was cut by 3 bases, the J end by 5 bases, with 7 bases between. The DNA for the CDR3 is TGTGCCAGCAGCTTGGAGGGAACCGGGGAGCTGTTTTTT. Encoded protein: CASSLEGTGELFF.

The rearrangement links TRBV6-6 to TRBJ1-6, with D unclear. Germline V gene lookup returns CDR1 MNHNY and CDR2 SVGAGI (reference sequence). V lost 6 bases, J lost 5 bases, and 14 bases lay in between. The CDR3 runs to 15 residues. CDR3 coding DNA: TGTGCCAGCAGCCAGCGGGCCTCACATAATTCACCCCTCCACTTT. Amino acid sequence: CASSQRASHNSPLHF.

V usage is TRBV18 and J usage is TRBJ1-3; D is unclear. The CDR3 runs 14 residues. The V and J ends lost 1 base and 4 bases respectively, with 8 bases between them. Germline V gives CDR1 KGHSH, CDR2 LQKENI. The CDR3 nucleotides are TGTGCCAGCTCACCACGAGACAAAGGAAACACCATATATTTT. Amino acid sequence: CASSPRDKGNTIYF.

The chain uses TRBV28 and TRBJ1-2; D is possibly TRBD1 (5 bases). V was pared by 2 bases and J by 5 bases, with 9 bases between. This CDR3 contains 13 residues. The germline V gene has CDR1 MDHEN and CDR2 SYDVKM. The CDR3 here is CASSLRRTYGYTF. The CDR3 DNA sequence: TGTGCCAGCAGTTTAAGGCGGACATATGGCTACACCTTC.

This clone was seen only once. The chain couples TRBV19 to TRBJ1-1; 9 bases map to TRBD1. Germline V gene data show CDR1 as LNHDA and CDR2 as SQIVND (reference sequence). With V trimmed by 5 bases and J by 9 bases, 10 bases remained unmatched. This CDR3 has 14 residues. The CDR3 DNA follows: TGTGCCAGTAGTTCCAGGACAGGGGAGGGGAAAGCTTTCTTT. Translated: CASSSRTGEGKAFF.

This clone was counted only a few times. The gene calls are TRBV5-6 and TRBJ1-3; 7 bases agree with TRBD1. This CDR3 contains 14 residues. V was pared by 1 base and J by 4 bases, with 2 bases of the junction left unmatched. From germline, CDR1 is SGHDT and CDR2 YYEEEE. The CDR3 region has the DNA TGTGCCAGCAGCTTGCCGACAGGGGGAAACACCATATATTTT. It translates to CASSLPTGGNTIYF.

This clone has only a few counts. This rearrangement joins TRBV15 to TRBJ2-5, with D unresolved. Germline V gene data show CDR1 as LNHNV and CDR2 as YYDKDF (reference sequence). V lost 0 bases and J 1 base, leaving 6 bases between the germline ends. The CDR3 loop spans 14 amino acids. The DNA of the CDR3 is TGTGCCACCAGCAGAGATATGGCCCAAGAGACCCAGTACTTC. Amino acids: CATSRDMAQETQYF.

The chain uses TRBV5-1 and TRBJ2-7; 14 positions match TRBD2. The trim removed 4 bases at V and 5 bases at J, leaving 5 bases unmatched. The CDR3 sequence is 15 residues long. Germline CDR1 is SGHRS and CDR2 is YFSETQ. CDR3 DNA: TGCGCCAGCAGCACCGGACTAGCGGGGGGCCACGAGCAGTACTTC. It translates to CASSTGLAGGHEQYF.

V gene TRBV2 combines with J gene TRBJ1-1, with 7 nucleotides matching TRBD1. The CDR3 runs 14 residues. Germline lookup yields CDR1 SNHLY and CDR2 FYNNEI. Losses at the gene ends were 5 bases for V and 1 base for J; bases not matched to a gene: 4. The CDR3 loop is CASSLRTGNTEAFF. Here the CDR3 DNA reads TGTGCCAGCAGTCTTCGGACAGGGAACACTGAAGCTTTCTTT. Together with reference TRBV2 and TRBJ1-1, the CDR3 gives the full variable domain: EPEVTQTPSHQVTQMGQEVILRCVPISNHLYFYWYRQILGQKVEFLVSFYNNEISEKSEIFDDQFSVERPDGSNFTLKIRSTKLEDSAMYFCASSLRTGNTEAFFGQGTRLTVV.

The rearrangement uses TRBV27 and TRBJ2-7, with D perhaps matching TRBD1 (6 bases). The ends were cut back, 6 bases at V and 4 bases at J, with 19 bases in the middle. CDR1 and CDR2 from the germline V gene are MNHEY and SMNVEV (reference sequence). The CDR3 is made up of 15 amino acids. CDR3 DNA: TGTGCCAGCAGCCCCGGACAGCCAACCCTTTACGAGCAGTACTTC. Translated, it gives CASSPGQPTLYEQYF.

In its sample, this clone was seen once. The chain has TRBV7-9 and TRBJ1-3; D not certain. V lost 2 bases to trimming and J lost 3 bases, with 8 bases between them. Germline-derived CDR1 and CDR2 are SEHNR and FQNEAQ (reference sequence). The CDR3 extends over 14 amino acids. This CDR3 reads CASSLRGSGNTIYF. CDR3 in DNA: TGTGCCAGCAGCTTACGGGGAAGTGGAAACACCATATATTTT.

V and J are TRBV7-9 and TRBJ2-5; 9 bases are a match to TRBD2. The germline V gene has CDR1 SEHNR and CDR2 FQNEAQ (reference sequence). Losses at the gene ends were 1 base for V and 7 bases for J; bases not matched to a gene: 4. This CDR3 region has 14 residues. CDR3 sequence reads: CASSLGGLAWTQYF. The DNA of the CDR3 is TGTGCCAGCAGCTTAGGGGGACTAGCTTGGACCCAGTACTTC.

V gene TRBV28 combines with J gene TRBJ2-2; unclear D gene. The V and J ends lost 5 bases and 3 bases respectively, with 10 bases between them. Germline V gene sequence: CDR1 MDHEN, CDR2 SYDVKM. CDR3 length: 14 residues. The CDR3 region is CASSTPGHTGELFF. CDR3 DNA sequence: TGTGCCAGCAGTACTCCAGGCCACACCGGGGAGCTGTTTTTT.

The chain combines TRBV2 with TRBJ1-2; D not resolved. The CDR3 runs to 11 residues. Trimming shortened V by 1 base and J by 14 bases, and 11 bases separated the two germline ends. Looked up from germline, CDR1 is SNHLY and CDR2 is FYNNEI. As DNA, the CDR3 is TGTGCCAGCAGTGAAGGGGCCGGCAAAACCTTC. Translated: CASSEGAGKTF.